This TCR beta chain stems from a study of blood T cell repertoires in COVID-19. This clone appeared once. Here immunoSEQ multiplex PCR was the method, and the copy in TCRdb shows in-frame clones only, minus some. The data contain approximately 180,000 clones, around nine tenths of them seen just once; the ten biggest clones take up roughly 5.5%. With 1 base clipped from V and 5 bases from J, the junction kept 14 bases outside the gene matches. Germline V CDR1 and CDR2: SGHRS, YFSETQ. This CDR3 spans 17 amino acids. This receptor was taken from a middle-aged man with active or convalescent COVID-19. The rearrangement links TRBV5-1 to TRBJ2-7; TRBD1 agrees at 8 bases. Specimen: peripheral blood. The CDR3 bases are TGCGCCAGCAGCTTGCCCCTAACAGGGGGGATAATGGACGAGCAGTACTTC. Translating gives CASSLPLTGGIMDEQYF.